The 18 T cell receptor beta chains listed next were all sequenced from one sample in a study of T-cell memory formation after mild COVID-19. TCRdb passed the 5' RACE reads through MiXCR, listing each CDR3 protein once. This sample has approximately 82,000 distinct CDR3 sequences, with 13% found just once. The specimen was PBMCs or a T cell subset sorted from them (not recorded which). The origin of the receptors is a young man who had mild COVID-19 (a few samples of this study predate the infection). Cell type and time point are not known.

This chain's CDR3 is CASSPDRVANEKLFF. CDR3 sequence (DNA): TGTGCCAGCAGCCCGGACAGGGTGGCTAATGAAAAACTGTTTTTT. This rearrangement joins TRBV6-5 to TRBJ1-4; TRBD1 agrees at 8 bases. The CDR3 is made up of 15 amino acids. V gave up 6 bases and J gave up 3 bases; unmatched junction bases: 6. Germline values: CDR1 MNHEY, CDR2 SVGAGI.

There are many counts of this clonotype. This chain links TRBV7-2 with TRBJ2-3, with TRBD2 matching over 14 bases. Germline V CDR1 and CDR2: SGHTA, FQGNSA. The CDR3 is 18 residues long. V lost 3 bases, J lost 2 bases, and 7 bases stayed unmatched. CDR3 DNA: TGTGCCAGCAGCTTTGGGACTAGCGGGGGCTTCCACACAGATACGCAGTATTTT. Its translation: CASSFGTSGGFHTDTQYF.

Only a few counts were recorded for this clonotype. V usage is TRBV4-1 and J usage is TRBJ2-2; D gene unclear. Germline loops: CDR1 MGHRA, CDR2 YSYEKL. V shed 3 bases and J shed 3 bases, with 8 bases lying between them. CDR3 length equals 14 residues. The CDR3 DNA reads TGCGCCAGCAGCCACGAAGGTCACACCGGGGAGCTGTTTTTT. Translated, it gives CASSHEGHTGELFF.

The CDR3 loop is CARAFFWDTEAFF. CDR3 DNA: TGTGCCAGGGCTTTTTTTTGGGACACTGAAGCTTTCTTT. The chain uses TRBV21-1 and TRBJ1-1. TRBV21-1 is a recognized pseudogene. This CDR3 is 13 amino acids long.

CDR3 sequence reads: CASSPSLGATYF. CDR3 DNA: TGTGCCAGCAGCCCCTCCTTGGGAGCTACGTACTTC. The J gene is TRBJ2-7, the V gene TRBV7-9, with D possibly TRBD2 on 5 matching bases. CDR3 length: 12 amino acids. Trimming removed 5 bases at V and 12 bases at J, with 17 bases between. Germline assignment: CDR1 SEHNR and CDR2 FQNEAQ (reference sequence).

A few counts support this clonotype. V is TRBV7-9 and J is TRBJ1-1, with 7 bases that match TRBD1. Trimming removed 6 bases from V and 6 bases from J; junction bases left unmatched: 4. Germline CDR1 and CDR2: SEHNR and FQNEAQ (reference sequence). This CDR3 contains 12 residues. The CDR3 region has the DNA TGTGCCAGCAGTTCGGACAGGCCTGAAGCTTTCTTT. It specifies CASSSDRPEAFF.

V usage is TRBV6-6 and J usage is TRBJ2-3; 16 bases agree with TRBD2. The CDR3 is made up of 17 amino acids. With 5 bases clipped from V and 2 bases from J, the junction kept 4 bases outside the gene matches. The germline gives CDR1 MNHNY, CDR2 SVGAGI (reference sequence). CDR3 bases: TGTGCCAGCAGTCCGGGACTAGCGGGGGGGTTCACAGATACGCAGTATTTT. Translated, it gives CASSPGLAGGFTDTQYF.

The table lists this clonotype with a few counts. The chain employs TRBV12-3 or TRBV12-4 and TRBJ1-2; D is uncertain. The length of the CDR3 is 14 residues. Deletions cut 4 bases from V and 4 bases from J, with 13 bases between. CDR3 residues: CASSSVPGFYGYTF. In nucleotides, the CDR3 is TGTGCCAGCAGTTCGGTTCCGGGTTTCTATGGCTACACCTTC.

The genes are TRBV7-9 and TRBJ1-3; no clear D. The CDR3 contains 15 residues. Germline values: CDR1 SEHNR, CDR2 FQNEAQ (reference sequence). Trimming took off 2 bases at V and 0 bases at J, with 8 bases between the two ends. The CDR3 sequence: CASSLTRDSGNTIYF. The DNA of the CDR3 is TGTGCCAGCAGCTTAACTCGTGACTCTGGAAACACCATATATTTT.

This clonotype was counted a few times. The chain couples TRBV12-3 or TRBV12-4 to TRBJ1-1, with a possible D match to TRBD1 (6 bases). Trimming took off 2 bases at V and 4 bases at J, with 11 bases between the two ends. This CDR3 is 14 amino acids long. For the CDR3, the DNA is TGTGCCAGCAGTTTAATGGGGGCTGGCACTGAAGCTTTCTTT. It is translated as CASSLMGAGTEAFF.

This clonotype has just a few counts. This sequence joins TRBV6-5 and TRBJ2-7; TRBD2 aligns across 7 bases. V lost 5 bases to trimming and J lost 2 bases; unmatched junction nucleotides: 12. This CDR3 is built from 16 residues. Germline-derived CDR1 and CDR2 are MNHEY and SVGAGI. The CDR3 DNA reads as TGTGCCAGCAGTCTCCGGGCCGGGGGGAGAACCTACGAGCAGTACGTC. Translation gives CASSLRAGGRTYEQYV.

This chain links TRBV14 with TRBJ2-1; the D is unclear. Germline CDR1 is SGHDN and CDR2 is FVKESK. This CDR3 contains 15 residues. The V gene lost 1 base and the J gene lost 0 bases, with 7 bases spanning the gap. The CDR3 nucleotides read TGTGCCAGCAGCCAAGGGTCTAACTCCTACAATGAGCAGTTCTTC. Translating gives CASSQGSNSYNEQFF.

The rearrangement joins TRBV2 to TRBJ2-7; perhaps TRBD2 as D (6 bases). The germline V gene encodes CDR1 SNHLY and CDR2 FYNNEI. The CDR3 sequence is 16 residues long. Trimming pared 0 bases from V and 4 bases from J, leaving 16 bases between. CDR3 protein: CASSEALRGLNYEQYF. CDR3 sequence (DNA): TGTGCCAGCAGTGAAGCGCTTCGGGGACTTAATTACGAGCAGTACTTC.

This chain uses TRBV28 with TRBJ2-7; unclear D gene. Germline V gene data show CDR1 as MDHEN and CDR2 as SYDVKM. The CDR3 has 14 amino acids. V was clipped by 6 bases and J by 3 bases, with 15 bases between them. Written as DNA, the CDR3 is TGTGCCAGCAGACCCCAAGGACGGAACTACGAGCAGTACGTC. Its protein product is CASRPQGRNYEQYV.

Written as DNA, the CDR3 is TGTGCCAGCAGCCCGGGACAGGCCCTCCACGAGCAGTACTTC. Protein product: CASSPGQALHEQYF. The chain links TRBV4-2 to TRBJ2-7; 8 bases fit TRBD1. This CDR3 comprises 14 residues. Trimming at V came to 4 bases and at J to 5 bases, leaving 7 bases not matched to a gene. Germline values: CDR1 LGHNA, CDR2 YNFKEQ.

The chain joins TRBV2 to TRBJ2-7; D is perhaps TRBD1 (6 bases). CDR1 is SNHLY, CDR2 FYNNEI, per germline. The V end was cut by 4 bases, the J end by 2 bases, with 9 bases between. The CDR3 covers 13 residues. CDR3 sequence: CASSGTDAYEQYF. CDR3 DNA sequence: TGTGCCAGCAGTGGGACAGACGCCTACGAGCAGTACTTC.

The chain links TRBV9 to TRBJ1-1; D might be TRBD1 (6 bases). CDR3 length equals 13 residues. The V gene's germline CDR1 is SGDLS and CDR2 YYNGEE. Trimming stripped 0 bases from V and 7 bases from J, with 10 bases between. CDR3 sequence: CASSVEGGFEAFF. CDR3 DNA: TGTGCCAGCAGCGTAGAAGGGGGGTTTGAAGCTTTCTTT.

The chain employs TRBV27 and TRBJ2-4, with D possibly being TRBD1 (5 bases). CDR1 MNHEY and CDR2 SMNVEV come from the germline V gene (reference sequence). There are 15 residues in the CDR3. Trimming took 5 bases from V and 1 from J, leaving 12 bases between them. The CDR3 loop reads CASSLGDQAKNIQYF. For the CDR3, the DNA is TGTGCCAGCAGTCTAGGGGATCAGGCCAAAAACATTCAGTACTTC.